This TCR beta chain appears in the sequencing data of a study of cytomegalovirus exposure and HLA in healthy donors. Profiled with immunoSEQ multiplex PCR; TCRdb holds only in-frame clones, not every one. The sample contains 150,000 to 200,000 clones, about 85% of which appear only once. V gave up 6 bases and J gave up 0 bases; unmatched junction bases: 14. The CDR3 sequence is 18 residues long. Germline V gene sequence: CDR1 SEHNR, CDR2 FQNEAQ (reference sequence). The sequence was collected from a man younger than 45 in good health and CMV-seropositive. The V gene is TRBV7-9, the J gene TRBJ2-7; 10 bases map to TRBD2. Input material: PBMCs. This CDR3 is CASSSIALAGGPSYEQYF. The CDR3 DNA reads TGTGCCAGCAGTTCGATTGCTTTAGCGGGGGGACCCTCCTACGAGCAGTACTTC. Filled out from reference TRBV7-9 and TRBJ2-7, the complete variable domain reads DTGVSQNPRHKITKRGQNVTFRCDPISEHNRLYWYRQTLGQGPEFLTYFQNEAQLEKSRLLSDRFSAERPKGSFSTLEIQRTEQGDSAMYLCASSSIALAGGPSYEQYFGPGTRLTVT.